This T cell receptor (beta chain) appears in the sequencing data of a study of T cell responses to AZD1222 COVID-19 vaccine. A note on this clone: Its antigen is not identified.

Data came from immunoSEQ multiplex PCR; TCRdb stores just in-frame clones and leaves some out. Of under 150,000 clones in the sample, about nine tenths were seen once. The germline V gene has CDR1 MGHDK and CDR2 SYGVNS. V lost 4 bases to trimming and J lost 2 bases, with 14 bases between them. CDR3 length: 15 residues. Study-wide findings and caveats: Targeting of unmutated variant regions was reportedly seen in nearly half of spike-specific TCRs. Only six people who got AZD1222 tested seropositive at baseline.

Specimen: peripheral blood, collected on day 0 of AZD1222 vaccination. The TCR comes from an adult in good health. This sequence joins TRBV25-1 and TRBJ1-2; TRBD1 is a possible D gene (5 bases). This chain's CDR3 is CASSAEGRTNYGYTF. CDR3 bases: TGTGCCAGCAGTGCCGAGGGACGCACGAACTATGGCTACACCTTC.